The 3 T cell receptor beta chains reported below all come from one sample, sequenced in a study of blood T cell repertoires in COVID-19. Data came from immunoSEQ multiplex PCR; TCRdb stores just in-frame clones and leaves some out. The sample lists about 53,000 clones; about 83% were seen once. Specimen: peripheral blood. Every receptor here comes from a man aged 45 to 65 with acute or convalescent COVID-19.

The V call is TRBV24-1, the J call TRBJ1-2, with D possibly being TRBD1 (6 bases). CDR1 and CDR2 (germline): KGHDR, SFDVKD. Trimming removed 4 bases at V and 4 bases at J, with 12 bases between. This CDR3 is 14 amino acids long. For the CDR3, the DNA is TGTGCCACCAGTGACAACACAGGGATCTATGGCTACACCTTC. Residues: CATSDNTGIYGYTF.

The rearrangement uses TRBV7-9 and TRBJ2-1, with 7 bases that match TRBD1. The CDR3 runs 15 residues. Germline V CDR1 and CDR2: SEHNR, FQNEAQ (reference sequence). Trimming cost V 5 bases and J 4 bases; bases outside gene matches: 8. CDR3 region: CASSPPGTAYNEQFF. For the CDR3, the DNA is TGTGCCAGCAGCCCGCCCGGGACAGCTTACAATGAGCAGTTCTTC. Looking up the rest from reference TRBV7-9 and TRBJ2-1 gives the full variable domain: DTGVSQNPRHKITKRGQNVTFRCDPISEHNRLYWYRQTLGQGPEFLTYFQNEAQLEKSRLLSDRFSAERPKGSFSTLEIQRTEQGDSAMYLCASSPPGTAYNEQFFGPGTRLTVL.

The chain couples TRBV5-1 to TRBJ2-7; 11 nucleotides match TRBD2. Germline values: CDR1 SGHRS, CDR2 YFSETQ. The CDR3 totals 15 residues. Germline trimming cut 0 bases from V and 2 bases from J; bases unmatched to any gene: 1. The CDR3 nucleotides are TGCGCCAGCAGCTTGGCGACTAGCGGGGCCTACGAGCAGTACTTC. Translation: CASSLATSGAYEQYF.